This entry lists 3 T cell receptor beta chains sequenced from one sample in a study of neurological immune-mediated disorders. TCRdb itself ran the 5' RACE reads through MiXCR, one entry per CDR3 protein. In the table there are about 89,000 distinct CDR3 sequences, just over 2.5% of which are singletons. Sequences were obtained from PBMCs. These receptors were taken from a young woman with multiple sclerosis.

This clonotype came up many times. This chain connects TRBV5-5 to TRBJ1-4; tentative D call: TRBD1 (5 bases). Germline CDR1 SGHKS, CDR2 YYEKEE (reference sequence). This CDR3 is 15 amino acids long. Trimming left V 2 bases short and J 0 bases short, with 8 bases between. In DNA form, the CDR3 reads TGTGCCAGCAGCTTCGGGGACGCAACTAATGAAAAACTGTTTTTT. It yields the protein CASSFGDATNEKLFF.

This clonotype was seen many times. The gene calls are TRBV20-1 and TRBJ1-5; TRBD1 might be the D (6 bases). V was trimmed by 6 bases and J by 2 bases, leaving 14 bases between them. The CDR3 is made up of 14 amino acids. Germline CDR1 and CDR2: DFQATT and SNEGSKA (reference sequence). As DNA, the CDR3 is TGCAGTGCCGGGGGCGGCAGGGGCAATCAGCCCCAGCATTTT. The encoded protein is CSAGGGRGNQPQHF.

This clonotype was seen many times. The chain uses TRBV20-1 and TRBJ1-5; no clear D gene. Germline V lookup: CDR1 DFQATT, CDR2 SNEGSKA (reference sequence). CDR3 length: 10 residues. The CDR3 loop is CRVAPQPQHF. The CDR3 nucleotides read TGCAGGGTCGCGCCCCAGCCCCAGCATTTT.